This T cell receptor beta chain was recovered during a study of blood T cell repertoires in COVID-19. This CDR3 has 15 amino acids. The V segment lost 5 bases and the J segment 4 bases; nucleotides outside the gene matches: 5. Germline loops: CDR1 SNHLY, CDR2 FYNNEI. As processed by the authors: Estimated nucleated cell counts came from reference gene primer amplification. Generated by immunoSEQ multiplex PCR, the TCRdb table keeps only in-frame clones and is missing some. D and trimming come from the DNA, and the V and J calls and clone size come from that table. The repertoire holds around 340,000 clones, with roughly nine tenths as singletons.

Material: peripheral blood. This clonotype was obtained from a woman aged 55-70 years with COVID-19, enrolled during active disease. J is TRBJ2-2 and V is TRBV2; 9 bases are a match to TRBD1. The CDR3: CASSPGQGFTGELFF. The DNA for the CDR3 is TGTGCCAGCAGTCCGGGACAGGGTTTCACCGGGGAGCTGTTTTTT.